This T cell receptor (beta chain) is from a study of cytomegalovirus exposure and HLA in healthy donors. Those who donated were healthy bone marrow donors. Germline assignment: CDR1 SGHTA and CDR2 FQGNSA. V dropped 3 bases and J dropped 5 bases, with 11 bases sitting between them. This CDR3 contains 14 residues. PCR primers comprised 60 Vbeta and 13 Jbeta primers. Profiling relied on immunoSEQ multiplex PCR, and the TCRdb table lists in-frame clones only, not all of them. Of 60,000 to 80,000 clones in the sample, 65% to 75% are singletons; the top ten hold around 5%. This chain links TRBV7-2 with TRBJ2-4; D perhaps matches TRBD2 (5 bases). This sequence was found in a woman in her 30s in good health and CMV-seronegative. Input material: PBMCs. CDR3 residues: CASSFTGLENIQYF. DNA for the CDR3: TGTGCCAGCAGCTTTACGGGATTGGAAAACATTCAGTACTTC.